This is a list of T cell receptor beta chains from one sample in a study of response to subunit inactivated influenza vaccine. MiXCR, applied by TCRdb to the RT-PCR reads, yields one record per CDR3 protein. The sample shows about 520,000 distinct CDR3 sequences, around 7.9% of them seen only once. The sequenced sample was PBMCs from blood, obtained less than 30 months after vaccination. These receptors were collected from a man aged 50 to 75 who received an inactivated influenza vaccine. Both conserved end residues are trimmed from each CDR3. The size entry is marked missing in some rows and otherwise reads once, few, many or a size class.

len	j_gene	abundance	v_gene	CDR3aa
9	TRBJ1-5	few	TRBV10-3	AISDSARRH
9	TRBJ2-5	few	TRBV20-1	SARSFETQY
12	TRBJ2-5	few	TRBV18	ASSPPAGVGTQY
14	TRBJ2-1	NA	TRBV14	ASSPTTGGSYNEQF
13	TRBJ2-1	many	TRBV6-1	ASSLDGTTYNEQF
9	TRBJ2-7	many	TRBV29-1	SVEQGNEQY
13	TRBJ2-2	many	TRBV7-9	ASSLVTGATGELF
11	TRBJ2-1	NA	TRBV28	ASGKIGGDEQF
10	TRBJ2-1	many	TRBV7-2	ASTNTGSKQF
14	TRBJ1-2	few	TRBV4-2	ASSPLGGQGFYGYT
14	TRBJ1-4	many	TRBV11-3	ASSHYATVRGEKLF
11	TRBJ2-7	many	TRBV9	ASSVGRSHEQY
13	TRBJ2-5	few	TRBV12-3/TRBV12-4	ASSFRLAGAETQY
12	TRBJ2-3	NA	TRBV20-1	SLYGQGSTDTQY
12	TRBJ2-1	many	TRBV10-3	AISDPDRGHEQF
12	TRBJ2-1	many	TRBV20-1	SAKYGPSYNEQF
11	TRBJ2-3	NA	TRBV20-1	SARDGTEDTQY
14	TRBJ2-7	NA	TRBV18	ASSPPASGVAYEQY
13	TRBJ1-1	NA	TRBV30	AWSAVRRGSTEAF
10	TRBJ1-5	NA	TRBV4-2	ASSHRDQPQH
12	TRBJ2-4	few	TRBV20-1	SAGIQGNKNIQY
13	TRBJ1-1	few	TRBV9	ASSVGGPRGTEAF
13	TRBJ2-7	few	TRBV20-1	SARASGLNSYEQY
11	TRBJ2-5	many	TRBV29-1	SVDVGLEETQY
12	TRBJ1-2	few	TRBV10-3	AISESIQGGGYT
12	TRBJ2-2	few	TRBV4-3	ASSQDSSTGELF
13	TRBJ2-7	few	TRBV12-3/TRBV12-4	ASIPRDRGPYEQY
13	TRBJ1-4	once	TRBV23-1	ASRQNREAGEKLF
14	TRBJ2-5	many	TRBV10-2	ASSEGPSGAQETQY
10	TRBJ2-7	many	TRBV20-1	SARDTGGEQY
9	TRBJ2-7	few	TRBV29-1	SVSLIGEQY
12	TRBJ1-1	NA	TRBV27	ASSPNPSFTEAF
13	TRBJ2-6	many	TRBV5-1	ASSVQGSGANVLT
15	TRBJ2-2	few	TRBV5-1	ASSSTPSGVNTGELF
13	TRBJ2-1	many	TRBV6-2/TRBV6-3	ASTPIGGEYNEQF
15	TRBJ2-1	many	TRBV5-1	ASSLAVRANVYNEQF
10	TRBJ2-3	NA	TRBV24-1	ATSAGTDTQY
11	TRBJ1-5	few	TRBV2	ARGPPGDQPQH
13	TRBJ2-1	many	TRBV20-1	SANLGGNGYNEQF
13	TRBJ1-6	few	TRBV7-9	ASSPPGGLGSPLH
13	TRBJ1-5	many	TRBV2	ASSLEGARYQPQH
15	TRBJ2-7	many	TRBV4-3	ASSQGAAGQGTYEQY
11	TRBJ2-2	many	TRBV11-2	ASTTSRTGELF
14	TRBJ2-1	NA	TRBV10-3	AIQGGVVGSYNEQF
13	TRBJ2-7	NA	TRBV4-3	ASSQAPGPTYEQY
13	TRBJ1-2	many	TRBV5-5	ASSLRTGDPYGYT
11	TRBJ1-1	NA	TRBV29-1	SVGTGGTTEAF
13	TRBJ1-4	NA	TRBV2	ASSGDRLNNEKLF
12	TRBJ2-1	few	TRBV12-3/TRBV12-4	ASSFLGMEDEQF
13	TRBJ2-5	few	TRBV29-1	SVKVSGEYQETQY
15	TRBJ2-5	many	TRBV5-1	ASSSSPATGGRETQY
13	TRBJ2-4	many	TRBV9	ASSVSGGAKNIQY
13	TRBJ2-2	few	TRBV24-1	ATSDRTDNTGELF
10	TRBJ2-7	many	TRBV14	ASSQINLEQY
12	TRBJ1-6	many	TRBV7-2	ASSWGLLNSPLH